This T cell receptor (beta chain) stems from a study of T cell repertoires in cytomegalovirus infection. Across the study: Peptides in the study included HLA-C-restricted and HLA-B-restricted CMV epitopes.

V was cut by 0 bases and J by 6 bases, with 1 base left in between. CDR1 and CDR2 (germline): SGHDN, FVKESK. The CDR3 has 11 residues. TCRdb re-called the reads through MiXCR, storing one row per CDR3 protein. The sample consists of about 890,000 distinct CDR3 sequences, about a third of them appearing once. The sample holds many counts of this clonotype. Its antigen is undetermined. Points from the study as a whole: Predominance within the ex vivo response was attributable to HLA-C-restricted CMV-specific TCR beta clonotypes.

The chain couples TRBV14 to TRBJ2-3; no clear D gene. This TCR was sampled from a human donor in good health (CMV status not recorded). Some clones in this sample may be carry-over from other donors' samples. The starting material was cultured CD8+ T cells from PBMCs, obtained from culture after CMV antigen stimulation. The CDR3 region is CASSQDDTQYF. The CDR3 bases are TGTGCCAGCAGCCAAGATGATACGCAGTATTTT.